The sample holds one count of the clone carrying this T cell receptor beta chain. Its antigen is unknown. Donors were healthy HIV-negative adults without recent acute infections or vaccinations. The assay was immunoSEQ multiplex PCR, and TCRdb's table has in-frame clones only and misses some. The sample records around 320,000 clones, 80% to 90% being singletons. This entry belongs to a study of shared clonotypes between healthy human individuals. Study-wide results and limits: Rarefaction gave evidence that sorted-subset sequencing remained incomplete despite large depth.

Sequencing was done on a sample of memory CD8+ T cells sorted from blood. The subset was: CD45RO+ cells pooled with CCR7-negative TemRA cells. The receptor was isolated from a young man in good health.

The CDR3 nucleotides read TGTGCCAGCAGCGTAGATAGGAATTCACCCCTCCACTTT. This translates into CASSVDRNSPLHF. This sequence joins TRBV9 and TRBJ1-6; D is unclear. This CDR3 contains 13 residues. V lost 0 bases, J lost 7 bases, and 5 bases lay in between. Germline V gene lookup returns CDR1 SGDLS and CDR2 YYNGEE. Variable domain in full (rest from reference TRBV9 and TRBJ1-6): DSGVTQTPKHLITATGQRVTLRCSPRSGDLSVYWYQQSLDQGLQFLIQYYNGEERAKGNILERFSAQQFPDLHSELNLSSLELGDSALYFCASSVDRNSPLHFGNGTRLTVT.